This T cell receptor beta chain was recorded in a study of brain metastases from non-small cell lung cancer. The study's findings and limits: Metastases had sparse T cells but largely shared repertoires with primaries. Expanded T-cell clones appeared in around 58% of brain metastases over primaries. Brain metastases had lower T-cell infiltration than primary tumors.

This clone was counted only a few times. The antigen is not known. Other DNA sequences in the sample encode the same CDR3. Sequencing was performed with immunoSEQ multiplex PCR; in TCRdb, only in-frame clones are kept and a portion is missing. The sample shows about 1,500 clones, about 81% of them seen only once. This CDR3 region has 15 residues. V was pared by 7 bases and J by 4 bases, with 16 bases between. The germline V gene has CDR1 SGHTA and CDR2 FQGNSA. The sample consisted of primary lung tumor tissue. The source is a donor over 35 with non-small cell lung cancer. V and J are TRBV7-2 and TRBJ2-2, with D perhaps assigned TRBD1 or TRBD2 (6 bases each). Here the CDR3 DNA reads TGTGCCAGCACCCCCCCGGGGGCCACCACCGGGGAGCTGTTTTTT. Protein sequence: CASTPPGATTGELFF.